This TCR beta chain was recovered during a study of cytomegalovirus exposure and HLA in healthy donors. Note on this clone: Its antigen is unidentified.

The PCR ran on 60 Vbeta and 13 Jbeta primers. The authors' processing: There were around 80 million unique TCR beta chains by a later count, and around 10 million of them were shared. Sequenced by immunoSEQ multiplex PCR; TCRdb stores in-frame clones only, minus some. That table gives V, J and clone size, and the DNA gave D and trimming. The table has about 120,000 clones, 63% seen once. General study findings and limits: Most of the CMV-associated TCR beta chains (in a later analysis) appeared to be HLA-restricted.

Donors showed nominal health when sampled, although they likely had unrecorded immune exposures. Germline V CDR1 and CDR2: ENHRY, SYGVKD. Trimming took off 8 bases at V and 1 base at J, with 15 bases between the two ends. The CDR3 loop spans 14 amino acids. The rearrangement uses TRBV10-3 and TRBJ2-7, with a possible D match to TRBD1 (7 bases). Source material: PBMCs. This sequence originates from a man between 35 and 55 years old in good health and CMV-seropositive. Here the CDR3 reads CAIAGGSLSYEQYF. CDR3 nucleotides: TGTGCCATCGCAGGGGGGAGTTTGTCCTACGAGCAGTACTTC.